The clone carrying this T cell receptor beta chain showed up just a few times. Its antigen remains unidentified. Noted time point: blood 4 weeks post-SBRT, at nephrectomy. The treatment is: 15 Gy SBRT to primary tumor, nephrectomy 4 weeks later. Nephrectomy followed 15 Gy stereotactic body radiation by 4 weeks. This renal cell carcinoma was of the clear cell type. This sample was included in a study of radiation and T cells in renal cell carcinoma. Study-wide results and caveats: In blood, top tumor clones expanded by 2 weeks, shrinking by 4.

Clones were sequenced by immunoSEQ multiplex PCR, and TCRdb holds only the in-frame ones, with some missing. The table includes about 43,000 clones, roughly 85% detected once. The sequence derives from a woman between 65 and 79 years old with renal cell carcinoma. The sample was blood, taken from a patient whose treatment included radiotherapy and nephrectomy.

CDR3 protein: CASSDYGHIVTLPYGYTF. The CDR3 DNA follows: TGTGCCAGCAGTGATTATGGCCATATCGTTACCTTACCCTATGGCTACACCTTC. V usage is TRBV6-1 and J usage is TRBJ1-2, with D unresolved. V lost 3 bases and J lost 4, with 24 bases in between. CDR3 size: 18 residues. Germline CDR1 reads MNHNS; CDR2 reads SASEGT.